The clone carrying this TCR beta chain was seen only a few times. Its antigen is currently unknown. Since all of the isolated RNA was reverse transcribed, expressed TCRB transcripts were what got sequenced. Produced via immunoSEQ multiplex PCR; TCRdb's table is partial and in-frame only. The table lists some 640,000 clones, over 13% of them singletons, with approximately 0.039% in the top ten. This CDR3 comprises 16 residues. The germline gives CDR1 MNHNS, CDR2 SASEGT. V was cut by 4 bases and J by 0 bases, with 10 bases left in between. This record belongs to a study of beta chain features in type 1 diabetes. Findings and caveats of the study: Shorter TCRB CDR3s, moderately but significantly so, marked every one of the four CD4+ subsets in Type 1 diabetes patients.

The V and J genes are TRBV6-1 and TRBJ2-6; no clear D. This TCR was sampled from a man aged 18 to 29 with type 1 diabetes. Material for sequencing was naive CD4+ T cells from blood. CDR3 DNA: TGTGCCAGCAGTGCGACGGTCTTCTCTGGGGCCAACGTCCTGACTTTC. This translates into CASSATVFSGANVLTF.